This passage covers 24 T cell receptor beta chains from one sample sequenced in a study of blood T cell repertoires in COVID-19. The data were produced by immunoSEQ multiplex PCR, yet TCRdb's version contains in-frame clones alone and is incomplete. The sample has 120,000 or so clones; around 86% are singletons. What was sequenced was peripheral blood. Receptors originate from a man aged 55-75 years with acute or convalescent COVID-19.

The gene calls are TRBV27 and TRBJ1-3, with TRBD1 matching 8 bases. Germline assignment: CDR1 MNHEY and CDR2 SMNVEV (reference sequence). Trimming cost V 5 bases and J 0 bases; bases outside gene matches: 3. This CDR3 has 15 residues. The CDR3 loop reads CASSPTGGSGNTIYF. In nucleotides, the CDR3 is TGTGCCAGCAGTCCAACAGGGGGCTCTGGAAACACCATATATTTT.

This clone was observed once. The chain is built from TRBV20-1 and TRBJ2-5; 14 bases are shared with TRBD2. The CDR3 contains 14 residues. Per the germline V gene, CDR1 is DFQATT and CDR2 is SNEGSKA (reference sequence). Trimming removed 3 bases from V and 5 bases from J; junction bases left unmatched: 2. Written as DNA, the CDR3 is TGCAGTGCTAGTGGGACTAGCGGGAGTGAGACCCAGTACTTC. This translates into CSASGTSGSETQYF.

The chain is built from TRBV30 and TRBJ2-7; 12 positions agree with TRBD2. The CDR3 totals 14 residues. The germline V gene encodes CDR1 GTSNPN and CDR2 SVGIG (reference sequence). With V trimmed by 3 bases and J by 2 bases, 2 bases remained unmatched. The CDR3 nucleotides are TGTGCCTGGAGGCGGACTAGCGGGACCTACGAGCAGTACTTC. It codes for CAWRRTSGTYEQYF.

This chain links TRBV28 with TRBJ1-2; D is perhaps TRBD1 (6 bases). V lost 6 bases to trimming and J lost 4 bases, with 9 bases between them. The CDR3 has 12 residues. The germline V gene encodes CDR1 MDHEN and CDR2 SYDVKM. This CDR3 is CASRGQFYGYTF. CDR3 nucleotide sequence: TGTGCCAGCAGAGGACAGTTCTATGGCTACACCTTC.

V is TRBV5-6 and J is TRBJ1-6, with 7 nucleotides matching TRBD1. V dropped 0 bases and J dropped 5; count of bases not matched to a gene: 2. The CDR3 runs 15 residues. CDR1 and CDR2 (germline): SGHDT, YYEEEE. As DNA, the CDR3 is TGTGCCAGCAGCTTGGGGACAGGTGATAATTCACCCCTCCACTTT. This encodes CASSLGTGDNSPLHF.

J is TRBJ1-2 and V is TRBV27; possibly TRBD1 for D (6 bases). V was cut by 6 bases and J by 4 bases, with 12 bases left in between. Germline V gives CDR1 MNHEY, CDR2 SMNVEV (reference sequence). This CDR3 spans 13 amino acids. CDR3 amino acids: CASSQQGIYGYTF. The CDR3 DNA is TGTGCCAGCAGCCAACAGGGTATCTATGGCTACACCTTC.

J is TRBJ1-1 and V is TRBV2, with 7 bases identical to TRBD1. Losses at the gene ends were 4 bases for V and 6 bases for J; bases not matched to a gene: 11. This CDR3 comprises 15 residues. Germline V lookup: CDR1 SNHLY, CDR2 FYNNEI. In DNA form, the CDR3 reads TGTGCCAGCAGTGCGGACAGTAGACAGGGCCCTGAAGCTTTCTTT. It specifies CASSADSRQGPEAFF.

This chain joins TRBV28 and TRBJ2-7; a weak D match, TRBD1 (6 bases). Trimming took 3 bases from V and 5 from J, leaving 17 bases between them. CDR1 MDHEN and CDR2 SYDVKM come from the germline V gene. CDR3 length: 15 residues. The CDR3 region is CASSLLYREPHEQYF. The CDR3 DNA reads TGTGCCAGCAGTTTGTTATACAGGGAGCCCCACGAGCAGTACTTC.

In DNA, the CDR3 is TGTGCCAGCAGCCCCCGCAGGGGGCTTACAGATACGCAGTATTTT. Translating gives CASSPRRGLTDTQYF. The V call is TRBV3-1 (or the pseudogene TRBV3-2), the J call TRBJ2-3; 8 bases align to TRBD1. The CDR3 spans 15 residues. After removal of 4 bases from V and 3 bases from J, the junction contained 6 bases not matched to a gene. Germline lookup yields CDR1 LGHDT and CDR2 YNNKEL (reference sequence).

V usage is TRBV24-1 and J usage is TRBJ2-2, with D possibly TRBD1 on 6 matching bases. V lost 2 bases and J 4 bases, leaving 13 bases between the germline ends. Germline CDR1 KGHDR, CDR2 SFDVKD. The CDR3 runs to 16 residues. Here the CDR3 reads CATSDSLGHRTGELFF. The CDR3 coding sequence is TGTGCCACCAGTGATTCCTTGGGACACCGCACCGGGGAGCTGTTTTTT.

DNA for the CDR3: TGTGCCAGCAGTGAATCCCTACAGGGGAACACTGAAGCTTTCTTT. This sequence encodes CASSESLQGNTEAFF. The chain links TRBV25-1 to TRBJ1-1; maybe TRBD1 (6 bases). The CDR3 is 15 amino acids. CDR1 MGHDK and CDR2 SYGVNS come from the germline V gene. Trimming removed 1 base from V and 1 base from J, with 10 bases in between.

The rearrangement uses TRBV27 and TRBJ2-4, with TRBD1 as a possible D gene (6 bases). Germline loops: CDR1 MNHEY, CDR2 SMNVEV (reference sequence). V shed 5 bases and J shed 2 bases, with 22 bases lying between them. The CDR3 contains 18 residues. This CDR3 is CASSARGEGEYSKNIQYF. In nucleotides, the CDR3 is TGTGCCAGCAGTGCCCGGGGCGAGGGGGAGTATTCCAAAAACATTCAGTACTTC.

The count of this clone is one. The chain carries TRBV28 and TRBJ1-5; D remains ambiguous. The CDR3 length is 13 residues. CDR1 and CDR2 from the germline V gene are MDHEN and SYDVKM. V lost 2 bases to trimming and J lost 7 bases, with 9 bases between them. CDR3 sequence reads: CASSLGPRQPQHF. The CDR3 DNA reads as TGTGCCAGCAGTTTAGGCCCGCGGCAGCCCCAGCATTTT.

This clone was counted once. The rearrangement joins TRBV28 to TRBJ2-7, with D hard to call. Trimming stripped 6 bases from V and 2 bases from J, with 11 bases between. CDR1 MDHEN and CDR2 SYDVKM come from the germline V gene. CDR3 size: 13 residues. The DNA of the CDR3 is TGTGCCAGCAGAATGACTGCTACCTACGAGCAGTACTTC. As protein: CASRMTATYEQYF.

The chain couples TRBV14 to TRBJ2-3, with 9 bases matching TRBD1. Per the germline V gene, CDR1 is SGHDN and CDR2 is FVKESK. The trim removed 5 bases at V and 5 bases at J, leaving 8 bases unmatched. CDR3 length: 15 amino acids. This CDR3 reads CASSVQGAVGDTQYF. In DNA form, the CDR3 reads TGTGCCAGCAGCGTACAGGGGGCTGTGGGAGATACGCAGTATTTT.

CDR3: CASSPGQGSYNEQFF. Here the CDR3 DNA reads TGTGCCAGCTCGCCGGGACAGGGTTCCTACAATGAGCAGTTCTTC. The chain carries TRBV18 and TRBJ2-1; 9 nucleotides align to TRBD1. The junction had 4 bases not matched to a gene; V was cut back by 6 bases and J by 1 base. The CDR3 consists of 15 residues. CDR1 KGHSH and CDR2 LQKENI come from the germline V gene.

This chain connects TRBV5-4 to TRBJ1-4; no clear D. Germline V gene data show CDR1 as SGHNT and CDR2 as YYREEE (reference sequence). The CDR3 spans 16 residues. With 0 bases removed from V and 8 bases from J, the gap between germline ends came to 17 bases. CDR3 sequence: CASSLGGGLPSEKLFF. The CDR3, as DNA: TGTGCCAGCAGCTTGGGAGGAGGCCTACCCTCCGAAAAACTGTTTTTT.

V and J are TRBV2 and TRBJ1-2; TRBD1 might be the D (6 bases). In germline, CDR1 is SNHLY, CDR2 FYNNEI. This CDR3 region has 13 residues. V gave up 6 bases and J gave up 4 bases, with 12 bases separating them. CDR3 bases: TGTGCCAGCAGGCAGGGGCCCTCCTATGGCTACACCTTC. Translating it yields CASRQGPSYGYTF.

This clone was picked up one time. The chain carries TRBV28 and TRBJ1-3; D gene ambiguous. Germline CDR1 is MDHEN and CDR2 is SYDVKM. Trimming cost V 2 bases and J 0 bases, with 8 bases left between them. CDR3 length: 15 amino acids. The CDR3 reads CASSLVASSGNTIYF. The CDR3 DNA reads TGTGCCAGCAGTTTAGTGGCATCCTCTGGAAACACCATATATTTT.

The chain links TRBV5-4 to TRBJ2-2, with D perhaps TRBD2 (6 bases). Germline V gives CDR1 SGHNT, CDR2 YYREEE (reference sequence). V shed 4 bases and J shed 4 bases, with 11 bases lying between them. The CDR3 length is 14 residues. The CDR3 DNA reads as TGTGCCAGCAGCCCCGGGACTTCCACCGGGGAGCTGTTTTTT. It yields the protein CASSPGTSTGELFF.

The V gene is TRBV19, the J gene TRBJ2-5; weak D call: TRBD2 (6 bases). Germline V gives CDR1 LNHDA, CDR2 SQIVND (reference sequence). V shed 4 bases and J shed 5 bases, with 11 bases lying between them. The CDR3 has 13 amino acids. Written as DNA, the CDR3 is TGTGCCAGTAGTACGACTAGACAGGAGACCCAGTACTTC. Translating gives CASSTTRQETQYF.

The chain has TRBV28 and TRBJ2-5; the D is unclear. Germline CDR1 reads MDHEN; CDR2 reads SYDVKM. The CDR3 is 15 amino acids. V was shortened by 3 bases and J by 2 bases, with 13 bases between the two germline ends. DNA of the CDR3: TGTGCCAGCAGTTTTTCGCAGGTTCGGCAAGAGACCCAGTACTTC. Its translation: CASSFSQVRQETQYF.

The rearrangement links TRBV9 to TRBJ2-7; weak D call: TRBD1 (5 bases). Looked up from germline, CDR1 is SGDLS and CDR2 is YYNGEE. This CDR3 is 15 amino acids long. V lost 4 bases to trimming and J lost 1 base, with 15 bases between them. The CDR3 DNA sequence: TGTGCCAGCAGCCCCCAGGGTCTGGGATCCTACGAGCAGTACTTC. It codes for CASSPQGLGSYEQYF.

V is TRBV5-1 and J is TRBJ2-1; the match to TRBD2 covers 8 bases. The V segment lost 4 bases and the J segment 6 bases; nucleotides outside the gene matches: 9. CDR3 length: 15 amino acids. The germline CDR1 and CDR2 sequences are SGHRS and YFSETQ. This CDR3 is CASSLPGLAANEQFF. The DNA for the CDR3 is TGCGCCAGCAGCCTCCCCGGACTAGCCGCCAATGAGCAGTTCTTC.